Below, one T cell receptor (beta chain) is given with its context. These data are taken from a study of Ad26.COV2.S vaccination and SARS-CoV-2 variants. Measured with immunoSEQ multiplex PCR; TCRdb has only the in-frame clones, and not every one. The sample holds about 480,000 clones; around 85% are singletons and the top ten take more than 10%. The sample's treatment: some 20 received Ad26.COV2.S at low or high dose, single or two shots; about 5 received placebo; per-sample allocation not given. At day 63 after the first vaccine or placebo injection, samples were drawn. V dropped 0 bases and J dropped 0; count of bases not matched to a gene: 10. The CDR3 runs to 19 residues.

Sequences were derived from peripheral blood, sampled in a trial of Ad26.COV2.S vaccine versus placebo. This chain connects TRBV5-3 to TRBJ2-1, with 9 bases fitting TRBD2. TRBV5-3 is sorted into the ORF group, with uncertain function. This clonotype originated in a person between 18 and 59 years old who received the Ad26.COV2.S COVID-19 vaccine or a placebo. In DNA, the CDR3 is TGTGCCAGAAGCTTGGTCGGCGGGAGGGCCCCGAGCTCCTACAATGAGCAGTTCTTC. Translated: CARSLVGGRAPSSYNEQFF.